Sequencing of this TCR beta chain was carried out in a study of T-cell memory formation after mild COVID-19. Study-wide results and limits: Day 37-peaking second-wave clones had unconfirmed SARS-CoV-2 specificity.

TCRdb re-derived calls from the 5' RACE reads in MiXCR, one entry per CDR3 protein. The table includes around 50,000 distinct CDR3 sequences, roughly a quarter detected once. Regarding this clonotype: Its specificity is not known.

The TCR originated in a man younger than 35 who had mild COVID-19 (a few samples of this study predate the infection). Cell type and time point are not known. Specimen: PBMCs or a T cell subset sorted from them (not recorded which).

Written as DNA, the CDR3 is TGCGCCAGCAGGCCGGGATGGGATCGCTATGGCTACACCTTC. Its translation is CASRPGWDRYGYTF. This chain links TRBV5-1 with TRBJ1-2; D not certain. Germline values: CDR1 SGHRS, CDR2 YFSETQ. V gave up 5 bases and J gave up 4 bases, with 15 bases separating them. The CDR3 extends over 14 amino acids.